The 13 T cell receptor beta chains below come from one sample, sequenced in a study of regulatory T cells in long-lasting Graves disease. Documented time point: newly diagnosed GD, antithyroid drugs for less than 3 months. From PBMCs, RNA was extracted and then used to make the TCR library. Relying on iRepertoire HTBI primers and Arm-PCR of CDR3 regions, the team built TCR beta libraries. TCRdb reprocessed the multiplex PCR reads with MiXCR, giving one entry per CDR3 protein. The sample has under 700,000 distinct CDR3 sequences, about 16% seen once. Another study also made use of these data, one on T cells in Graves' hyperthyroidism and ophthalmopathy.

The starting material was peripheral blood mononuclear cells (PBMCs), obtained at new diagnosis, from a patient treated with antithyroid drugs. The source of these receptors is a woman aged 35-60 years with Graves disease.

This clonotype was counted ten times or more. This chain joins TRBV27 and TRBJ2-2, with D possibly TRBD1 on 5 matching bases. The V end was cut by 3 bases, the J end by 3 bases, with 8 bases between. In germline, CDR1 is MNHEY, CDR2 SMNVEV (reference sequence). This CDR3 is 14 amino acids long. The CDR3 DNA sequence: TGTGCCAGCAGTTTTCAGGGCTACACCGGGGAGCTGTTTTTT. This codes for CASSFQGYTGELFF.

Only a few counts were recorded for this clonotype. The V gene is TRBV28, the J gene TRBJ1-1; 8 nucleotides line up with TRBD1. Germline V gene sequence: CDR1 MDHEN, CDR2 SYDVKM. The CDR3 contains 17 residues. Trimming at V came to 5 bases and at J to 3 bases, leaving 14 bases not matched to a gene. CDR3 residues: CASSPGQGGRRDTEAFF. The DNA of the CDR3 is TGTGCCAGCAGTCCCGGACAGGGAGGCAGGAGGGACACTGAAGCTTTCTTT.

This clonotype has only a few counts. This chain connects TRBV6-1 to TRBJ2-7, with D perhaps matching TRBD1 (5 bases). Trimming shortened V by 7 bases and J by 3 bases, and 16 bases separated the two germline ends. CDR3 length equals 14 residues. The germline CDR1 and CDR2 sequences are MNHNS and SASEGT. The CDR3 coding sequence is TGTGCCAGCACCTTAGACAGAATCCTCTACGAGCAGTACTTC. Translated: CASTLDRILYEQYF.

This sequence joins TRBV4-1 and TRBJ1-5; perhaps TRBD1 as D (5 bases). The V end was cut by 3 bases, the J end by 6 bases, with 15 bases between. This CDR3 has 15 amino acids. Germline loops: CDR1 MGHRA, CDR2 YSYEKL. This chain's CDR3 is CASSQGLGRGQPQHF. DNA for the CDR3: TGCGCCAGCAGCCAGGGACTCGGACGGGGTCAGCCCCAGCATTTT.

Of note for this clonotype: The junction shows a germline mismatch at one end, possibly a read error. This sequence joins TRBV10-3 and TRBJ2-6; 12 bases are a match to TRBD1. This CDR3 has 16 residues. Germline loops: CDR1 ENHRY, CDR2 SYGVKD. CDR3 in DNA: TGTGCCACCGGGGGACAGGGGGCTGCTGGGACCAACGTCCTGACTTTC. Its protein is CATGGQGAAGTNVLTF.

This clonotype has ten or more counts. This sequence joins TRBV28 and TRBJ2-3, with D unresolved. Trimming left V 5 bases short and J 3 bases short, with 24 bases between. This CDR3 has 18 residues. Germline lookup yields CDR1 MDHEN and CDR2 SYDVKM. The CDR3 sequence: CASSLPADPPIPTDTQYF. The DNA of the CDR3 is TGTGCCAGCAGTCTGCCGGCGGACCCTCCAATACCGACAGATACGCAGTATTTT.

This clonotype occurred a few times. This chain uses TRBV7-9 with TRBJ1-2, with a weak D call TRBD1 (5 bases). The germline V and J ends were trimmed by 1 base and 3 bases, with 15 bases remaining between them. This CDR3 is 16 amino acids long. CDR1 is SEHNR and CDR2 is FQNEAQ in the germline V gene (reference sequence). This CDR3 reads CASSLGGAGTDYGYTF. In DNA form, the CDR3 reads TGTGCCAGCAGCTTAGGAGGGGCAGGGACGGACTATGGCTACACCTTC.

This clonotype was found many times. The rearrangement joins TRBV29-1 to TRBJ2-7; no reliable D call. The V gene's germline CDR1 is SQVTM and CDR2 ANQGSEA. This CDR3 is 13 amino acids long. V lost 3 bases and J lost 0, with 9 bases in between. The CDR3 region has the DNA TGCAGCGTTGACGGGCCTGGCTCCTACGAGCAGTACTTC. It translates to CSVDGPGSYEQYF.

This clonotype was picked up many times. This chain uses TRBV6-1 with TRBJ1-2, with a tentative D call TRBD1 (6 bases). Germline V gives CDR1 MNHNS, CDR2 SASEGT. This CDR3 region has 12 residues. V was shortened by 5 bases and J by 9 bases, with 13 bases between the two germline ends. CDR3 region: CASSRYRDSYTF. In DNA, the CDR3 is TGTGCCAGCAGTAGATATCGGGACAGCTACACCTTC.

This clonotype occurred once. This chain connects TRBV5-5 to TRBJ2-7; D could derive from TRBD1 or TRBD2 (6 bases each). This CDR3 has 15 residues. With 4 bases removed from V and 2 bases from J, the gap between germline ends came to 16 bases. Germline values: CDR1 SGHKS, CDR2 YYEKEE (reference sequence). The CDR3 DNA reads as TGTGCCAGCAGCCTAGGGGGGATGCAAGCCTACGAGCAGTACTTC. This gives the protein CASSLGGMQAYEQYF.

This clonotype was counted between two and nine times. This chain joins TRBV7-3 and TRBJ2-7; D is possibly TRBD2 (6 bases). The CDR3 is made up of 13 amino acids. V lost 5 bases to trimming and J lost 6 bases, with 14 bases between them. Per germline, CDR1 SGHTA and CDR2 FQGTGA. The DNA of the CDR3 is TGTGCCAGCAGCCCCGTGGGAGGTCCCGAGCAGTACTTC. This encodes CASSPVGGPEQYF.

This clonotype was observed a single time. Since a much larger clone is just one base distant, this may be a read error. The chain joins TRBV11-2 to TRBJ1-6; D unclear. Germline CDR1 SGHAT, CDR2 FQNNGV. CDR3 length: 15 amino acids. CDR3 DNA: TGTGCCAGCGGCTTAGCGGGTGGTTTGGGTTCACCCCTCCACTTT. As protein: CASGLAGGLGSPLHF.

This clonotype was picked up many times. The chain recombines TRBV18 with TRBJ2-7; either TRBD1 or TRBD2 may supply D (5 bases each). This CDR3 has 14 residues. Trimming took 2 bases from V and 4 from J, leaving 12 bases between them. Germline V gene lookup returns CDR1 KGHSH and CDR2 LQKENI. The CDR3 nucleotides read TGTGCCAGCTCACCAGAGGGGATAAGGTACGAGCAGTACTTC. Amino acids: CASSPEGIRYEQYF.